Listed here are 27 T cell receptor beta chains from one sample, sequenced in a study of blood T cells in healthy people across ages. Together with a sample-barcoded 5' primer, a J-beta primer mix was included in a second PCR lasting roughly 6 to 12 cycles. TCRdb redid the calling of the 5' RACE reads with MiXCR, one entry per CDR3 protein. The top ten hold 22% of the sample, which has roughly 800,000 distinct CDR3 sequences, roughly 60% seen once. Sequenced sample: blood. The receptors were sampled from a young man in good health.

This chain connects TRBV7-9 to TRBJ2-7; TRBD1 is a possible D gene (6 bases). Trimming took off 4 bases at V and 4 bases at J, with 14 bases between the two ends. Germline-derived CDR1 and CDR2 are SEHNR and FQNEAQ (reference sequence). The CDR3 length is 14 residues. The CDR3, as DNA: TGTGCCAGCAGCTCGACACAGGGCGCATACGAGCAGTACTTC. Protein: CASSSTQGAYEQYF.

This clonotype was seen only a few times. V and J are TRBV7-2 and TRBJ2-3, with 9 positions matching TRBD2. V lost 3 bases to trimming and J lost 6 bases; unmatched junction nucleotides: 4. The CDR3 runs to 14 residues. Germline-derived CDR1 and CDR2 are SGHTA and FQGNSA. CDR3 region: CASSLASGGDTQYF. Here the CDR3 DNA reads TGTGCCAGCAGCTTGGCCAGCGGGGGGGATACGCAGTATTTT.

This clonotype was seen only a few times. The rearrangement joins TRBV7-2 to TRBJ2-1; 9 nucleotides line up with TRBD1. There are 16 residues in the CDR3. Germline V lookup: CDR1 SGHTA, CDR2 FQGNSA. V dropped 6 bases and J dropped 7; count of bases not matched to a gene: 13. The CDR3 DNA follows: TGTGCCAGCAGAGAAACCCGGGACAGGGTTACGAATGAGCAGTTCTTC. It yields the protein CASRETRDRVTNEQFF.

V and J are TRBV20-1 and TRBJ2-4, with D unresolved. The CDR3 runs to 15 residues. V lost 6 bases and J lost 0, with 15 bases in between. From germline, CDR1 is DFQATT and CDR2 SNEGSKA (reference sequence). The CDR3 nucleotides are TGCAGTGCCGCCCGCTCCACGATAGCCAAAAACATTCAGTACTTC. It specifies CSAARSTIAKNIQYF.

V usage is TRBV7-9 and J usage is TRBJ2-5, with 11 bases aligning to TRBD2. The germline CDR1 and CDR2 sequences are SEHNR and FQNEAQ (reference sequence). V dropped 5 bases and J dropped 0; count of bases not matched to a gene: 8. This CDR3 comprises 17 residues. CDR3 residues: CASSGTSGGGDQETQYF. CDR3 bases: TGTGCCAGCAGCGGGACTAGCGGAGGAGGGGACCAAGAGACCCAGTACTTC.

The chain couples TRBV7-9 to TRBJ2-7; D remains unclear. Between the trimmed V and J ends, which lost 5 bases and 0 bases, there was a span of 11 bases. Germline CDR1 and CDR2: SEHNR and FQNEAQ (reference sequence). The CDR3 totals 14 residues. CDR3 DNA: TGTGCCAGCAGCCGTGGGAAGTACTCCTACGAGCAGTACTTC. Amino acid sequence: CASSRGKYSYEQYF. The complete variable domain, with remaining parts taken from reference TRBV7-9 and TRBJ2-7, reads DTGVSQNPRHKITKRGQNVTFRCDPISEHNRLYWYRQTLGQGPEFLTYFQNEAQLEKSRLLSDRFSAERPKGSFSTLEIQRTEQGDSAMYLCASSRGKYSYEQYFGPGTRLTVT.

Of note for this clonotype: Compared with germline, one end of the junction differs, possibly owing to a read error. The chain has TRBV15 and TRBJ2-3; possible D gene TRBD1, 5 bases. The length of the CDR3 is 15 residues. Germline CDR1 is LNHNV and CDR2 is YYDKDF (reference sequence). DNA of the CDR3: TGCGCCACCAGCAGAGATGGGGCGAACGTGGGTACGCAGTATTTT. It yields the protein CATSRDGANVGTQYF.

The chain uses TRBV20-1 and TRBJ2-3; D assignment may be TRBD1 or TRBD2 (5 bases each). Trimming stripped 6 bases from V and 6 bases from J, with 16 bases between. Germline loops: CDR1 DFQATT, CDR2 SNEGSKA (reference sequence). The CDR3 has 13 amino acids. The CDR3 region is CSAAPYRGDTQYF. CDR3 nucleotide sequence: TGCAGTGCAGCACCCTACCGGGGCGATACGCAGTATTTT.

This clonotype came up a few times. The CDR3 DNA is TGCGCCAGCAGCCAAGCCCACAGACAGACAGGCCGCAGCTATGGCTACACCTTC. Its protein product is CASSQAHRQTGRSYGYTF. V is TRBV4-3 and J is TRBJ1-2, with D possibly TRBD1 on 6 matching bases. The CDR3 is 18 residues long. Germline loops: CDR1 LGHNA, CDR2 YSLEER. V was pared by 1 base and J by 4 bases, with 22 bases between.

The chain uses TRBV20-1 and TRBJ2-2; the D gene is possibly TRBD2 (7 bases). The CDR3 has 14 residues. The germline V gene has CDR1 DFQATT and CDR2 SNEGSKA (reference sequence). The germline V and J ends were trimmed by 7 bases and 7 bases, with 19 bases remaining between them. CDR3 DNA sequence: TGCAGTGTCCGAGAACGGGGGGCGAACGGGGAGCTGTTTTTT. It codes for CSVRERGANGELFF.

The chain has TRBV7-9 and TRBJ2-5, with 7 bases lining up with TRBD2. Unmatched junction bases numbered 12, after V lost 6 bases and J lost 2 bases. The CDR3 is made up of 16 amino acids. Per germline, CDR1 SEHNR and CDR2 FQNEAQ (reference sequence). CDR3 in DNA: TGTGCCAGCAGTCGATCGGGACTATCACGTCAAGAGACCCAGTACTTC. Translating gives CASSRSGLSRQETQYF.

This chain links TRBV7-8 with TRBJ2-7; D is possibly TRBD1 (6 bases). The CDR3 extends over 15 amino acids. Germline CDR1 reads SGHVS; CDR2 reads FQNEAQ. Trimming pared 1 base from V and 3 bases from J, leaving 13 bases between. The CDR3 nucleotides read TGTGCCAGCAGCTTAGTCGGACAGAAAGGCTACGAGCAGTACTTC. Translated, it gives CASSLVGQKGYEQYF. Looking up the rest from reference TRBV7-8 and TRBJ2-7 gives the full variable domain: GAGVSQSPRYKVAKRGQDVALRCDPISGHVSLFWYQQALGQGPEFLTYFQNEAQLDKSGLPSDRFFAERPEGSVSTLKIQRTQQEDSAVYLCASSLVGQKGYEQYFGPGTRLTVT.

This clonotype has only a few counts. This rearrangement joins TRBV7-2 to TRBJ2-7, with no clear D. With 5 bases removed from V and 2 bases from J, the gap between germline ends came to 13 bases. The CDR3 runs 14 residues. Germline CDR1 and CDR2: SGHTA and FQGNSA. The CDR3 bases are TGTGCCAGCAGCACCGCGGACGATACCTACGAGCAGTACTTC. Translated: CASSTADDTYEQYF.

This clonotype was found a few times. V usage is TRBV13 and J usage is TRBJ2-5; no clear D. V gave up 5 bases and J gave up 6 bases, with 7 bases separating them. The germline V gene has CDR1 PRHDT and CDR2 FYEKMQ (reference sequence). The CDR3 is 11 residues long. The CDR3 nucleotides are TGTGCCAGCAGCCTCAGCCAGACCCAGTACTTC. Protein: CASSLSQTQYF. Using reference TRBV13 and TRBJ2-5 for the parts outside the CDR3, the full variable domain is AAGVIQSPRHLIKEKRETATLKCYPIPRHDTVYWYQQGPGQDPQFLISFYEKMQSDKGSIPDRFSAQQFSDYHSELNMSSLELGDSALYFCASSLSQTQYFGPGTRLLVL.

This clonotype was detected a few times. The V and J genes are TRBV20-1 and TRBJ2-7, with a possible D match to TRBD2 (5 bases). Germline CDR1 and CDR2: DFQATT and SNEGSKA (reference sequence). This CDR3 has 15 residues. With 6 bases removed from V and 3 bases from J, the gap between germline ends came to 21 bases. The CDR3 sequence is CSARRILAGNYEQYF. The CDR3 nucleotides read TGCAGTGCCCGGAGGATCCTAGCAGGCAACTACGAGCAGTACTTC.

V and J are TRBV9 and TRBJ2-3; TRBD1 might be the D (5 bases). The CDR3 is 15 amino acids. Trimming removed 0 bases from V and 1 base from J, with 9 bases in between. Looked up from germline, CDR1 is SGDLS and CDR2 is YYNGEE. The CDR3 protein is CASSVGQGGTDTQYF. As DNA, the CDR3 is TGTGCCAGCAGCGTAGGCCAAGGGGGCACAGATACGCAGTATTTT.

Comments on this clonotype: One end of the junction varies from germline; a read error may be responsible. V usage is TRBV5-4 and J usage is TRBJ1-2; D not certain. CDR1 SGHNT and CDR2 YYREEE come from the germline V gene (reference sequence). The CDR3 totals 14 residues. In DNA, the CDR3 is TGTGCCAGCAGCTTATACAACATTAACTATGGCTGCACCTTC. Encoded protein: CASSLYNINYGCTF.

The chain carries TRBV15 and TRBJ2-5; D gene uncertain. Trimming left V 3 bases short and J 1 base short, with 6 bases between. The CDR3 runs to 13 residues. The germline CDR1 and CDR2 sequences are LNHNV and YYDKDF (reference sequence). CDR3 DNA: TGTGCCACCAGCAGCACAGTCCAAGAGACCCAGTACTTC. It specifies CATSSTVQETQYF.

This chain connects TRBV12-3 or TRBV12-4 to TRBJ2-6; D perhaps matches TRBD2 (6 bases). V was cut by 6 bases and J by 3 bases, with 9 bases left in between. The CDR3 spans 14 residues. The CDR3 spells CASRQGGGANVLTF. In DNA, the CDR3 is TGTGCCAGCAGGCAGGGAGGTGGGGCCAACGTCCTGACTTTC.

The chain employs TRBV7-2 and TRBJ2-5, with 7 nucleotides matching TRBD1. Germline V gives CDR1 SGHTA, CDR2 FQGNSA. V lost 7 bases, J lost 2 bases, and 4 bases stayed unmatched. The CDR3 has 13 amino acids. The CDR3 loop is CASTKDRQETQYF. The CDR3 coding sequence is TGTGCCAGCACCAAGGACAGGCAAGAGACCCAGTACTTC.

The CDR3 coding sequence is TGTGCCAGCAAATTTGGGGGAAATCAGCCCCAGCATTTT. Translating it yields CASKFGGNQPQHF. This chain links TRBV28 with TRBJ1-5, with TRBD1 as a possible D gene (5 bases). Germline CDR1 and CDR2: MDHEN and SYDVKM. The germline V and J ends were trimmed by 7 bases and 4 bases, with 11 bases remaining between them. This CDR3 spans 13 amino acids.

Regarding this clonotype: This could be a read error, since a much larger clone is one nucleotide away. The CDR3 coding sequence is TGTGCCAGCAGAGTACAGGGCGCTGGCGATCAGCCCCAGCATTTT. Translation gives CASRVQGAGDQPQHF. The genes are TRBV27 and TRBJ1-5; a weak D match, TRBD1 (6 bases). The germline V and J ends were trimmed by 6 bases and 5 bases, with 17 bases remaining between them. The germline CDR1 and CDR2 sequences are MNHEY and SMNVEV (reference sequence). This CDR3 has 15 amino acids.

The chain uses TRBV7-2 and TRBJ1-4; TRBD1 agrees at 8 bases. The CDR3 length is 14 residues. V lost 5 bases to trimming and J lost 7 bases; unmatched junction nucleotides: 6. Germline-derived CDR1 and CDR2 are SGHTA and FQGNSA. CDR3 sequence (DNA): TGTGCCAGCAGCAGGACAGGGAACAGTGAAAAACTGTTTTTT. It encodes CASSRTGNSEKLFF. The entire variable domain, with the rest obtained from reference TRBV7-2 and TRBJ1-4, is as follows: GAGVSQSPSNKVTEKGKDVELRCDPISGHTALYWYRQSLGQGLEFLIYFQGNSAPDKSGLPSDRFSAERTGGSVSTLTIQRTQQEDSAVYLCASSRTGNSEKLFFGSGTQLSVL.

The J gene is TRBJ2-7, the V gene TRBV15, with 7 bases matching TRBD1. The end of the DNA fits TRBJ2-5 better, so the J call may be wrong. This CDR3 comprises 15 residues. Looked up from germline, CDR1 is LNHNV and CDR2 is YYDKDF (reference sequence). The CDR3 DNA is TGTGCCACCAGTCAAAGCCGGGACAGAGGAAAGACCCAGTACTTC. It encodes CATSQSRDRGKTQYF.

This clonotype showed up just a few times. This chain connects TRBV7-2 to TRBJ2-1; a weak D match, TRBD2 (6 bases). This CDR3 has 16 residues. Trimming took 0 bases from V and 6 from J, leaving 15 bases between them. In germline, CDR1 is SGHTA, CDR2 FQGNSA. The CDR3 region is CASSLAGDPGSNEQFF. CDR3 DNA sequence: TGTGCCAGCAGCTTAGCGGGGGACCCCGGGAGCAATGAGCAGTTCTTC. The whole variable domain, remainder taken from reference TRBV7-2 and TRBJ2-1, is GAGVSQSPSNKVTEKGKDVELRCDPISGHTALYWYRQSLGQGLEFLIYFQGNSAPDKSGLPSDRFSAERTGGSVSTLTIQRTQQEDSAVYLCASSLAGDPGSNEQFFGPGTRLTVL.

This clonotype appeared a few times. The chain uses TRBV7-2 and TRBJ2-1; D could derive from TRBD1 or TRBD2 (5 bases each). Trimming removed 5 bases from V and 2 bases from J, with 13 bases in between. The length of the CDR3 is 15 residues. In germline, CDR1 is SGHTA, CDR2 FQGNSA. The CDR3, as DNA: TGTGCCAGCAGCCTCTCTGGGGGAACCTACAATGAGCAGTTCTTC. The encoded protein is CASSLSGGTYNEQFF.

The chain joins TRBV28 to TRBJ1-2; D ambiguous. Looked up from germline, CDR1 is MDHEN and CDR2 is SYDVKM. The V end was cut by 5 bases, the J end by 7 bases, with 17 bases between. The CDR3 spans 14 residues. The CDR3 reads CASSPPQIRSGYTF. As DNA, the CDR3 is TGTGCCAGCAGTCCCCCCCAGATTCGATCTGGCTACACCTTC.